This is a list of T cell receptor beta chains from one sample in a study of T cell responses to AZD1222 COVID-19 vaccine. Sequenced by immunoSEQ multiplex PCR; TCRdb stores in-frame clones only, minus some. The sample has 100,000 to 150,000 clones, around 90% seen once; the top ten hold about 29%. The sequencing here drew on peripheral blood, taken on day 0 of AZD1222 vaccination. The receptors originated from an adult in good health. CDR3s include the opening cysteine and the closing phenylalanine or tryptophan. Each record gives: V gene, clone size, D gene, J gene, CDR3 DNA, CDR3 protein. A D gene is named only where the DNA matches it firmly. Size is stated for part of the rows, as once, few or many counts, or as a class when the clone is expanded.

TRBV5-4,.,TRBD1,TRBJ2-2,TGTGCCAGCAGCTTACAGGGGGCGAACACCGGGGAGCTGTTTTTT,CASSLQGANTGELFF
TRBV29-1,.,.,TRBJ2-1,TGCAGCGTTCGATCCTACAATGAGCAGTTCTTC,CSVRSYNEQFF
TRBV7-2,.,TRBD2,TRBJ2-3,TGTGCCAGCAGCTTAGGCGGGAGGGATACGCAGTATTTT,CASSLGGRDTQYF
TRBV7-8,.,.,TRBJ1-5,TGTGCCAGCACCGATAAACTGGGACTCAATCAGCCCCAGCATTTT,CASTDKLGLNQPQHF
TRBV5-6,.,.,TRBJ2-3,TGTGCCAGCATACGGTCTAGCACAGATACGCAGTATTTT,CASIRSSTDTQYF
TRBV30,.,TRBD2,TRBJ2-7,TGCGCTCGTGCGGGAGGATTAGACTACGAGCAGTACTTC,CARAGGLDYEQYF
TRBV6-5,.,.,TRBJ1-1,TGTGCCAGCAGGAGGTACGGGGGTGGATCCACTGAAGCTTTCTTT,CASRRYGGGSTEAFF
TRBV4-2,few,TRBD1,TRBJ1-2,TGTGCCAGCAGCCATGCGGAAGATGGGACAGCTAACTATGGCTACACCTTC,CASSHAEDGTANYGYTF
TRBV9,once,.,TRBJ2-5,TGTGCCAGCAGCCCATCAGAGGGACTCATCCAAGAGACCCAGTACTTC,CASSPSEGLIQETQYF
TRBV19,.,TRBD1,TRBJ1-2,TGTGCCAGCTGGGACAGGCCCTCTTCGCCTTATGGCTACACCTTC,CASWDRPSSPYGYTF
TRBV7-6,.,TRBD1,TRBJ1-2,TGTGCCAGCAGCGCCTTATACAGGGGGCCGGCGAGAGGCTACACCTTC,CASSALYRGPARGYTF
TRBV29-1,.,.,TRBJ1-2,TGCAGCGTTGAACGGGGTTCCTATGGCTACACCTTC,CSVERGSYGYTF
TRBV20-1,.,TRBD1,TRBJ1-1,TGCAGTGCTAGTACCCGGGACAGTCTTTTGAGCACTGAAGCTTTCTTT,CSASTRDSLLSTEAFF
TRBV5-4,.,.,TRBJ1-4,TGTGCCAGCAGCTTGGCCGATAAAGGGGAATATCTCCGCCGGGCTGAAAAACTGTTTTTT,CASSLADKGEYLRRAEKLFF
TRBV5-1,.,.,TRBJ2-2,TGCGCCAGCAGCTTGGGTTTTGACAGGCACACCGGGGAGCTGTTTTTT,CASSLGFDRHTGELFF
TRBV9,.,.,TRBJ2-6,TGTGCCAGTAGCGTACAGGGTGGGGCCAACGTCCTGACTTTC,CASSVQGGANVLTF
TRBV19,.,.,TRBJ2-3,TGTGCCAGTAGTTTATCCCTCCCAGATACGCAGTATTTT,CASSLSLPDTQYF
TRBV28,few,.,TRBJ1-5,TGTGCCAGCAGTCGGGACCAGCCCCAGCATTTT,CASSRDQPQHF
TRBV5-1,.,TRBD1,TRBJ2-2,TGCGCCAGCAGCCCCCGGACAGGGGGGGACGGGGAGCTGTTTTTT,CASSPRTGGDGELFF
TRBV18,.,.,TRBJ1-5,TGTGCCAGCTCACTCGGACAGCACAATCAGCCCCAGCATTTT,CASSLGQHNQPQHF
TRBV18,.,.,TRBJ2-3,TGTGCCAGCTCATCCTCCACAGATACGCAGTATTTT,CASSSSTDTQYF
TRBV19,.,.,TRBJ1-1,TGTGCCAGTAGTATAGATCAGGGGAGGAACACTGAAGCTTTCTTT,CASSIDQGRNTEAFF
TRBV24-1,.,.,TRBJ1-5,TGTGCCACCAGTGGAACGCAGCCCCAGCATTTT,CATSGTQPQHF
TRBV10-3,.,.,TRBJ2-2,TGTGCCATCAAGTCGGGAGACTCGGTCACCGGGGAGCTGTTTTTT,CAIKSGDSVTGELFF
TRBV6-5,.,.,TRBJ1-1,TGTGCCAGCAGCTTACAGGGTGGCACTGAAGCTTTCTTT,CASSLQGGTEAFF
TRBV28,.,.,TRBJ2-4,TGTGCCAGCAGTGTTAATACCGGGACACCAACTCTAAACATTCAGTACTTC,CASSVNTGTPTLNIQYF
TRBV9,.,TRBD2,TRBJ2-1,TGTGCCAGCAGCGTAGGTACTAGCGGGAGTTTAACCTCCAATGAGCAGTTCTTC,CASSVGTSGSLTSNEQFF
TRBV2,.,.,TRBJ1-2,TGTGCCAGCAGTGAAGCGCGGGAAGGGGCCGGGTATGGCTACACCTTC,CASSEAREGAGYGYTF
TRBV7-2,.,TRBD2,TRBJ2-7,TGTGCCAGCAGCAGGACTAGCGGGGGGGCCGGCAACGAGCAGTACTTC,CASSRTSGGAGNEQYF
TRBV28,.,.,TRBJ1-1,TGTGCCAGCAGTTTAGGGTCGGGGGGCAGGACTGAAGCTTTCTTT,CASSLGSGGRTEAFF
TRBV9,.,TRBD2,TRBJ2-5,TGTGCCAGCAGCGTGGGCCCGGGACTAATGGAGACCCAGTACTTC,CASSVGPGLMETQYF
TRBV13,.,.,TRBJ1-2,TGTGCCAGCAGCGTCCTGGGACCGAACTATGGCTACACCTTC,CASSVLGPNYGYTF
TRBV10-3,.,.,TRBJ1-1,TGTGCCATCAGACCCGGCGTAGCGACTGAAGCTTTCTTT,CAIRPGVATEAFF
TRBV27,.,.,TRBJ1-6,TGTGCCAGCAGTTTATCCGGGGGGAATTCACCCCTCCACTTT,CASSLSGGNSPLHF
TRBV5-6,many,.,TRBJ1-4,TGTGCCAGCAGCTTGGATGAAAAACTGTTTTTT,CASSLDEKLFF
TRBV29-1,.,.,TRBJ2-3,TGCAGCGTTGACAGGGAGGTAGATACGCAGTATTTT,CSVDREVDTQYF
TRBV6-5,.,.,TRBJ1-2,TGTGCCAGCAGTCTGCGAGGGTCCTCTAACTATGGCTACACCTTC,CASSLRGSSNYGYTF
TRBV9,.,.,TRBJ1-1,TGTGCCAGCAGCGTAGAAGCAGGCGCTAACACTGAAGCTTTCTTT,CASSVEAGANTEAFF
TRBV6-5,.,.,TRBJ2-5,TGTGCCAGCAGAGTAGGACAGATGACACAAGAGACCCAGTACTTC,CASRVGQMTQETQYF
TRBV5-6,.,TRBD2,TRBJ2-2,TGTGCCAGCAGGAGGGGAGGGACCGGGGAGCTGTTTTTT,CASRRGGTGELFF
TRBV4-1,.,.,TRBJ2-3,TGCGCCAGCAGCCAAGAATCCGGGACACCTCCACCGCAGTATTTT,CASSQESGTPPPQYF
TRBV5-1,.,.,TRBJ1-3,TGCGCCAGCACTCTTCTCGGGACCGAGGGAAACACCATATATTTT,CASTLLGTEGNTIYF
TRBV5-1,.,.,TRBJ2-6,TGCGCCAGCAGTCCTATGCTAGACCCCCTCTCTGGGGCCAACGTCCTGACTTTC,CASSPMLDPLSGANVLTF
TRBV5-8,.,.,TRBJ1-5,TGTGCCAGCAGCCCGGGGGGTCATCAGCCCCAGCATTTT,CASSPGGHQPQHF
TRBV19,few,TRBD1,TRBJ1-2,TGTGCCAGTAGTACAGGGGGCTCGACTAACTATGGCTACACCTTC,CASSTGGSTNYGYTF
TRBV19,once,TRBD2,TRBJ2-4,TGTGCCAGTAGGAAAGACATCGGACTAGCGGGATACGGGAACATTCAGTACTTC,CASRKDIGLAGYGNIQYF
TRBV7-3,.,.,TRBJ1-2,TGTGCCAGCAGTCCCGGCGCCTATGGCTACACCTTC,CASSPGAYGYTF
TRBV7-8,.,TRBD1,TRBJ2-1,TGTGCCAGCAGCTGGGACAGGTGGAAGGGGGAGCAGTTCTTC,CASSWDRWKGEQFF
TRBV5-8,.,TRBD1,TRBJ1-4,TGTGCCAGCAGCTTGGCAGGGGGCAGGGGTAATGAAAAACTGTTTTTT,CASSLAGGRGNEKLFF
TRBV12-3/TRBV12-4,.,.,TRBJ1-4,TGTGCCAGCACCCAAGTGGGCCGGCTACTGTTTTTT,CASTQVGRLLFF
TRBV18,.,TRBD2,TRBJ2-5,TGTGCCAGCTCACCGACTAGCGGGTACCAAGAGACCCAGTACTTC,CASSPTSGYQETQYF
TRBV28,.,.,TRBJ1-2,TGTGCCAGCAGTTCGGACATTACTGGCTACGGCTACACCTTC,CASSSDITGYGYTF
TRBV5-1,.,TRBD1,TRBJ2-2,TGCGCCAGCAGTGACAGGGCAGGGGTAACCGGGGAGCTGTTTTTT,CASSDRAGVTGELFF
TRBV6-5,.,.,TRBJ2-7,TGTGCCATTTCCGGGACGGCCCCCTACGAGCAGTACTTC,CAISGTAPYEQYF
TRBV19,.,.,TRBJ2-2,TGTGCCAGTAGTGCTTCCGGGGCCGGGGAGCTGTTTTTT,CASSASGAGELFF
TRBV12-3/TRBV12-4,.,.,TRBJ1-4,TGTGCCAGCACCGAAAATGAATGGGAAAAACTGTTTTTT,CASTENEWEKLFF
TRBV7-2,.,TRBD1,TRBJ2-3,TGTGCCAGCAGCAGCCAGGGGGCAGATACGCAGTATTTT,CASSSQGADTQYF
TRBV24-1,.,TRBD1,TRBJ2-5,TGTGCCACCAGTGATGGACAGGGGCCAAGTCAGGAGACCCAGTACTTC,CATSDGQGPSQETQYF
TRBV5-4,once,TRBD2,TRBJ2-2,TGTGCCAGCAGCCTTAGCGGGAGGACGAACACCGGGGAGCTGTTTTTT,CASSLSGRTNTGELFF